This TCR beta chain was recorded in a study of blood T cell repertoires in COVID-19. The overall study: PBMCs, B-cell-depleted T cells, or T cells provided the cDNA or gDNA that made up the material.

V was trimmed by 4 bases and J by 6 bases, leaving 16 bases between them. Germline V gene sequence: CDR1 SGHRS, CDR2 YFSETQ. This CDR3 comprises 14 residues. Clones were read by immunoSEQ multiplex PCR, and TCRdb kept only the in-frame ones, dropping some. The data contain 90,000 to 120,000 clones, around 86% of them singletons. This clone was recorded only once. Sequencing was carried out using peripheral blood. The genes are TRBV5-1 and TRBJ1-2, with a tentative D call TRBD1 (5 bases). The receptor's source is a woman in her seventies with acute or convalescent COVID-19. CDR3 coding DNA: TGCGCCAGCAGCGAGGCAGGGCGTGGCGATGGCTACACCTTC. It encodes CASSEAGRGDGYTF.